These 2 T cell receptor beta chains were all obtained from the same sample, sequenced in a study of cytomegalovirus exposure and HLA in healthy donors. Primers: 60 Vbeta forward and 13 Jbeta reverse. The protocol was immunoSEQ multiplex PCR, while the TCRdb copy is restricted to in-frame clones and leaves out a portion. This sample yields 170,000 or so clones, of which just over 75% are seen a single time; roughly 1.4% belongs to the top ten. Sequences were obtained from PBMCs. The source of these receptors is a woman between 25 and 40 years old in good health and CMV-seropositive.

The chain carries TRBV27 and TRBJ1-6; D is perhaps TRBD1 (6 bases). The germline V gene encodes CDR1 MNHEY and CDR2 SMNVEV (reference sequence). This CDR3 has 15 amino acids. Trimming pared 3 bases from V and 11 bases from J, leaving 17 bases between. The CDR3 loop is CASSLGSGGQTPLHF. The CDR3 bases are TGTGCCAGCAGTTTGGGTTCCGGGGGGCAGACACCCCTCCACTTT.

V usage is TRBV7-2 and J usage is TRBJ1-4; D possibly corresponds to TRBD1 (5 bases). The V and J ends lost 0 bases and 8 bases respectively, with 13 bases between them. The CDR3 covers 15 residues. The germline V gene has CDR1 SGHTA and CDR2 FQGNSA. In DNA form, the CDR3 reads TGTGCCAGCAGCTTAGCTGGGGGACTGGTAGAAAAACTGTTTTTT. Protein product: CASSLAGGLVEKLFF.